Given below is one T cell receptor (beta chain) in context. The assay was immunoSEQ multiplex PCR, and TCRdb's table has in-frame clones only and misses some. The sample carries under 300,000 clones, approximately 83% recorded once. This CDR3 is 17 amino acids long. V shed 0 bases, J shed 5 bases, and the junction held 9 bases outside the gene matches. Germline V gene data show CDR1 as LGHDT and CDR2 as YNNKEL (reference sequence). This entry comes from a study of blood T cell repertoires in COVID-19. Overall study context: Samples came from the United States, Italy and Spain, spanning acute and convalescent COVID-19. The cDNA or gDNA used as material had been derived from T cells, B-cell-depleted T cells, or PBMCs.

The chain combines TRBV3-1 (or the pseudogene TRBV3-2) with TRBJ2-7; the match to TRBD2 covers 11 bases. The origin of this receptor is a woman older than 75 with acute or convalescent COVID-19. Source material: peripheral blood. The CDR3 sequence is CASSQDRAASGGNEQYF. The CDR3 coding sequence is TGTGCCAGCAGCCAAGATCGGGCGGCTAGCGGGGGGAACGAGCAGTACTTC.